Listed here are 20 T cell receptor beta chains from one sample, sequenced in a study of blood T cells in healthy people across ages. It was with a sample-barcoded 5' primer and a J-beta primer mix that a second PCR of roughly 7 to 12 cycles was run. TCRdb used MiXCR to reprocess the 5' RACE reads, holding one entry per CDR3 protein. This sample yields 850,000 or so distinct CDR3 sequences, of which around 26% are seen a single time; 17% belongs to the top ten. Sequencing was performed on blood. Every receptor here comes from a woman aged 80 or over in good health.

This clonotype appeared many times. The J gene is TRBJ1-5, the V gene TRBV6-5; weak D call: TRBD1 (5 bases). CDR1 is MNHEY, CDR2 SVGAGI, per germline. Trimming pared 2 bases from V and 3 bases from J, leaving 8 bases between. The CDR3 covers 14 residues. The CDR3 reads CASSYRGSNQPQHF. The CDR3 nucleotides are TGTGCCAGCAGTTACAGGGGTTCCAATCAGCCCCAGCATTTT.

This clonotype was observed many times. The chain carries TRBV3-1 and TRBJ2-5; TRBD2 matches at 8 bases. There are 16 residues in the CDR3. Germline V CDR1 and CDR2: LGHDT, YNNKEL (reference sequence). The V segment lost 1 base and the J segment 4 bases; nucleotides outside the gene matches: 8. In DNA, the CDR3 is TGTGCCAGCAGCCAAGGGTCGGGGGGGCCCGGAGAGACCCAGTACTTC. Its translation is CASSQGSGGPGETQYF.

In nucleotides, the CDR3 is TGTGCCACCAGCCCAGGGGACACCGGGGAGCTGTTTTTT. This encodes CATSPGDTGELFF. This chain connects TRBV24-1 to TRBJ2-2; D possibly corresponds to TRBD1 (6 bases). The V and J ends lost 7 bases and 3 bases respectively, with 8 bases between them. Germline assignment: CDR1 KGHDR and CDR2 SFDVKD. There are 13 residues in the CDR3.

The chain carries TRBV6-2 or TRBV6-3 and TRBJ2-2; D possibly corresponds to TRBD1 (5 bases). Germline V lookup: CDR1 MNHEY, CDR2 SVGEGT. Trimming pared 11 bases from V and 5 bases from J, leaving 21 bases between. The CDR3 runs to 15 residues. The CDR3 DNA is TGTGCCGGCAAATGGGGCAGGGCTAAAACCGGGGAGCTGTTTTTT. Translation gives CAGKWGRAKTGELFF.

This clonotype has only a few counts. This chain uses TRBV7-8 with TRBJ1-1; the D is unclear. The germline V gene has CDR1 SGHVS and CDR2 FQNEAQ. V was clipped by 6 bases and J by 3 bases, with 11 bases between them. The CDR3 sequence is 13 residues long. As DNA, the CDR3 is TGTGCCAGCAGTCTCCCAGTGGACACTGAAGCTTTCTTT. Encoded protein: CASSLPVDTEAFF.

This clonotype was picked up many times. The chain is built from TRBV7-2 and TRBJ2-3; 8 nucleotides align to TRBD1. CDR3 length: 17 amino acids. V shed 0 bases, J shed 2 bases, and the junction held 7 bases outside the gene matches. Looked up from germline, CDR1 is SGHTA and CDR2 is FQGNSA. The CDR3 protein is CASSLALGTGHTDTQYF. The CDR3 DNA is TGTGCCAGCAGCTTAGCGCTTGGGACAGGTCACACAGATACGCAGTATTTT.

The V call is TRBV7-2, the J call TRBJ1-5; D might be TRBD1 (6 bases). The germline V gene encodes CDR1 SGHTA and CDR2 FQGNSA. The CDR3 runs 15 residues. Trimming stripped 5 bases from V and 0 bases from J, with 11 bases between. The CDR3 loop is CASSPPGASNQPQHF. The CDR3 DNA reads as TGTGCCAGCAGCCCCCCAGGGGCTAGCAATCAGCCCCAGCATTTT.

This clonotype was observed at least ten times. This chain links TRBV6-2 or TRBV6-3 with TRBJ1-5; no clear D gene. The germline CDR1 and CDR2 sequences are MNHEY and SVGEGT. V lost 0 bases, J lost 1 base, and 7 bases lay in between. This CDR3 is built from 15 residues. The CDR3 loop is CASSYSTRSNQPQHF. The DNA for the CDR3 is TGTGCCAGCAGTTACTCTACGAGAAGCAATCAGCCCCAGCATTTT.

CDR3 nucleotides: TGTGCCAGCAGTCTACCTCGGACTAGCGGGGGCTACAATGAGCAGTTCTTC. It yields the protein CASSLPRTSGGYNEQFF. The genes are TRBV12-3 or TRBV12-4 and TRBJ2-1, with TRBD2 matching 13 bases. CDR3 length: 17 residues. J was trimmed by 3 bases and V by 5 bases; bases with no gene match: 7.

In its sample, this clonotype was seen many times. The V call is TRBV9, the J call TRBJ2-7; 7 nucleotides line up with TRBD1. The germline gives CDR1 SGDLS, CDR2 YYNGEE. This CDR3 has 15 amino acids. V lost 0 bases to trimming and J lost 2 bases; unmatched junction nucleotides: 5. Here the CDR3 DNA reads TGTGCCAGCAGCGTAGCCGGGACAGAGACCTACGAGCAGTACTTC. Translating gives CASSVAGTETYEQYF.

The gene calls are TRBV7-8 and TRBJ2-4, with TRBD2 matching 12 bases. The end of the DNA is better explained by TRBJ2-7, so the J call may be wrong. Germline lookup yields CDR1 SGHVS and CDR2 FQNEAQ. This CDR3 contains 17 residues. The CDR3 coding sequence is TGTGCCAGCAGCTTTTATAGCTGGACTAGCGGGAACTACGAGCAGTACTTC. It is translated as CASSFYSWTSGNYEQYF.

This clonotype was counted a few times. A much larger clone differs by one base, so this may be a read error. J is TRBJ1-5 and V is TRBV6-5, with unresolved D. Germline V gene lookup returns CDR1 MNHEY and CDR2 SVGAGI. The CDR3 runs 14 residues. V dropped 5 bases and J dropped 3 bases, with 11 bases sitting between them. In DNA form, the CDR3 reads TGTGCCAGCAGTCTCGGGGATGCCAATCAGCCCCAGCATTTT. This gives the protein CASSLGDANQPQHF.

V and J are TRBV7-2 and TRBJ1-6; D uncertain. Germline V lookup: CDR1 SGHTA, CDR2 FQGNSA. The CDR3 runs to 16 residues. V was clipped by 5 bases and J by 7 bases, with 18 bases between them. CDR3 region: CASSTDGRRMNSPLHF. The CDR3 nucleotides read TGTGCCAGCAGCACAGACGGGAGGAGAATGAATTCACCCCTCCACTTT.

This clonotype was recorded many times. The chain joins TRBV20-1 to TRBJ2-4; 8 nucleotides align to TRBD1. CDR3 length equals 18 residues. CDR1 and CDR2 from the germline V gene are DFQATT and SNEGSKA (reference sequence). Germline trimming cut 0 bases from V and 0 bases from J; bases unmatched to any gene: 10. CDR3 region: CSARDPQGATLAKNIQYF. The CDR3 coding sequence is TGCAGTGCTAGAGATCCCCAGGGGGCTACACTAGCCAAAAACATTCAGTACTTC.

This clonotype showed up many times. This chain uses TRBV18 with TRBJ1-6, with 8 bases identical to TRBD1. The CDR3 length is 15 residues. Germline lookup yields CDR1 KGHSH and CDR2 LQKENI. V lost 6 bases and J lost 5; bases outside the gene matches: 6. DNA of the CDR3: TGTGCCAGCTCCGGACAGGGCTACGATAATTCACCCCTCCACTTT. This codes for CASSGQGYDNSPLHF.

This rearrangement joins TRBV18 to TRBJ2-7; D is possibly TRBD1 or TRBD2 (5 bases each). Per germline, CDR1 KGHSH and CDR2 LQKENI. The CDR3 extends over 14 amino acids. V lost 3 bases, J lost 3 bases, and 12 bases lay in between. CDR3 sequence: CASSPRDGFYEQYF. CDR3 bases: TGTGCCAGCTCACCCCGGGACGGTTTCTACGAGCAGTACTTC.

As concerns this clonotype: A much larger clone differs from this one at a single base, so this may be a read error. The chain recombines TRBV5-1 with TRBJ2-3, with D tentatively TRBD1 (8 bases). Germline CDR1 reads SGHRS; CDR2 reads YFSETQ. CDR3 size: 15 residues. The germline V and J ends were trimmed by 9 bases and 4 bases, with 21 bases remaining between them. The CDR3 here is CATTRQGRDADTQYF. In nucleotides, the CDR3 is TGCGCCACCACTAGACAGGGGAGGGACGCAGATACGCAGTATTTT. Complete variable domain (other parts from reference TRBV5-1 and TRBJ2-3): KAGVTQTPRYLIKTRGQQVTLSCSPISGHRSVSWYQQTPGQGLQFLFEYFSETQRNKGNFPGRFSGRQFSNSRSEMNVSTLELGDSALYLCATTRQGRDADTQYFGPGTRLTVL.

This clonotype was recorded many times. The V and J genes are TRBV11-3 and TRBJ2-5; 8 bases match TRBD2. The CDR3 has 15 residues. Germline CDR1 is SGHNT and CDR2 is YENEEA. After removal of 6 bases from V and 5 bases from J, the junction contained 11 bases not matched to a gene. CDR3 bases: TGTGCCAGCAGTATCCAGCGGGGGTATGGCGAGACCCAGTACTTC. This gives the protein CASSIQRGYGETQYF.

There are many counts of this clonotype. The chain employs TRBV12-3 or TRBV12-4 and TRBJ2-5, with 10 bases lining up with TRBD2. CDR3 length: 16 amino acids. Trimming cost V 5 bases and J 9 bases; bases outside gene matches: 15. The CDR3 sequence: CASSPIPAGTSEAQYF. In DNA, the CDR3 is TGTGCCAGCAGTCCCATTCCCGCCGGGACTAGCGAGGCCCAGTACTTC.

Of note for this clonotype: Being one base from a much bigger clone, this may be a read error. The chain employs TRBV7-8 and TRBJ2-1; 15 positions agree with TRBD2. Looked up from germline, CDR1 is SGHVS and CDR2 is FQNEAQ. This CDR3 comprises 19 residues. The CDR3 here is CASSPGTSGGLFSYNGQFF. CDR3 nucleotide sequence: TGTGCCAGCAGCCCGGGGACTAGCGGGGGGCTCTTCTCCTACAATGGGCAGTTCTTC.